The T cell receptor beta chain described here comes from a study of T-cell reconstitution after alpha-beta-depleted transplantation in children. Findings of the study overall: Recipient T cells and thymic progenitors that survived were the source of the high TCRbeta diversity seen at day 60 in some patients. The main origin of T-cell counts and diversity one year after transplant was newly produced T cells.

A TCRbeta library incorporating unique molecular identifiers was prepared. One entry per CDR3 protein, called by TCRdb with MiXCR from the PCR reads. The profile covers 300,000 to 400,000 distinct CDR3 sequences, with around 15% appearing a single time and roughly 40% taken by the ten largest. Trimming took off 5 bases at V and 5 bases at J, with 26 bases between the two ends. CDR1 is SGHRS and CDR2 is YFSETQ in the germline V gene. The CDR3 loop spans 17 amino acids. The table lists this clonotype with a few counts. Its antigen is unknown. The source was PBMCs, mostly from graft donor cells, collected 360 days after TCRalphabeta/CD19-depleted stem cell transplant. This clonotype was obtained from a male patient aged 2-15 years who had a stem cell transplant for acute lymphoblastic leukemia, so the T cells may come from the graft donor. This chain connects TRBV5-1 to TRBJ2-7; D perhaps matches TRBD2 (6 bases). The CDR3: CASSRLAAGSGVHEQYF. CDR3 DNA sequence: TGCGCCAGCAGTAGATTAGCGGCGGGTTCTGGGGTCCACGAGCAGTACTTC.